What follows is one TCR beta chain and its context. The ends were cut back, 1 base at V and 1 base at J, with 17 bases in the middle. Germline CDR1 is SGHVS and CDR2 is FQNEAQ. The CDR3 has 18 residues. This sample is drawn from a study of cytomegalovirus exposure and HLA in healthy donors. Primers: 60 Vbeta forward and 13 Jbeta reverse. Sequencing was performed with immunoSEQ multiplex PCR; in TCRdb, only in-frame clones are kept and a portion is missing. Found here are approximately 100,000 clones, around 83% of them singletons; the top ten hold 0.9% to 1.5%. The receptor was derived from a woman between 18 and 29 years old in good health and CMV-seronegative. The sample was PBMCs. The chain couples TRBV7-8 to TRBJ1-5; D is possibly TRBD1 (6 bases). The CDR3 DNA is TGTGCCAGCAGCTTAGGCGGGGGCGACCTTCAGAGCAATCAGCCCCAGCATTTT. Translation: CASSLGGGDLQSNQPQHF.